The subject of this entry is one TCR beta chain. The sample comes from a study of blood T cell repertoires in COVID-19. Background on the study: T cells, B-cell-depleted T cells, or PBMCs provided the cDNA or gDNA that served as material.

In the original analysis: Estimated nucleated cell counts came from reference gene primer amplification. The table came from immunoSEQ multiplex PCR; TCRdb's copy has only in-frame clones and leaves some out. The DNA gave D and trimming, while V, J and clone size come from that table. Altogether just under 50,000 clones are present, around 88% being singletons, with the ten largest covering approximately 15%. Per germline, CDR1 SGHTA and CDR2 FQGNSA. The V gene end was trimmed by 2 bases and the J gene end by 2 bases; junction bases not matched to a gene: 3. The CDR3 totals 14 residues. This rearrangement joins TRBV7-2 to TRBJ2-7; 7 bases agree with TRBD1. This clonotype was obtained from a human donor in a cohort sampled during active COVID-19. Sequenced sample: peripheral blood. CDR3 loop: CASSLTGTAYEQYF. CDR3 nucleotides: TGTGCCAGCAGCTTAACCGGGACAGCCTACGAGCAGTACTTC. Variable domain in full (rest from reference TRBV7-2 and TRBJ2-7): GAGVSQSPSNKVTEKGKDVELRCDPISGHTALYWYRQSLGQGLEFLIYFQGNSAPDKSGLPSDRFSAERTGGSVSTLTIQRTQQEDSAVYLCASSLTGTAYEQYFGPGTRLTVT.